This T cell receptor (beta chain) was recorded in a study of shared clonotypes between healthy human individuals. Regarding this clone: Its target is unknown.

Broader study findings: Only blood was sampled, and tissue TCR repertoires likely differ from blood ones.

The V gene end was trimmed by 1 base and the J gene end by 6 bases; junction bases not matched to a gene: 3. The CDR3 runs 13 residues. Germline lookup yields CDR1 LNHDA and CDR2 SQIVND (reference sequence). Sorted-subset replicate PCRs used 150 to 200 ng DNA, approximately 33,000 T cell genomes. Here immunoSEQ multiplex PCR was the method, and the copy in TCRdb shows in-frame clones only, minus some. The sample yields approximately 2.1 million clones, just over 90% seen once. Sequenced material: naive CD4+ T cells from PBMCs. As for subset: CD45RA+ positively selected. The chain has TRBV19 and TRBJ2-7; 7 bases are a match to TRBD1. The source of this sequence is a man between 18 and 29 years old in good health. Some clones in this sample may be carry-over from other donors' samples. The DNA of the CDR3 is TGTGCCAGTAGTATAGGTGGGACAGTCGAGCAGTACTTC. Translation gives CASSIGGTVEQYF.